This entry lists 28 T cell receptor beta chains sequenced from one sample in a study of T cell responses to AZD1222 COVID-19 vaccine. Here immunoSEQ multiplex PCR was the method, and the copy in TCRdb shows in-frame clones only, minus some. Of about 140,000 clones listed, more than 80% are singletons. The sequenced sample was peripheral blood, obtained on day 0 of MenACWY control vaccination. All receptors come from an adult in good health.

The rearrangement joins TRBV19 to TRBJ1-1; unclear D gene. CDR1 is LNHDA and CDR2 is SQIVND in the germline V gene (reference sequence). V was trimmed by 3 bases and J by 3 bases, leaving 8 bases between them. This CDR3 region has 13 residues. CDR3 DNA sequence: TGTGCCAGTAGTATTTCGGGGTACACTGAAGCTTTCTTT. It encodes CASSISGYTEAFF.

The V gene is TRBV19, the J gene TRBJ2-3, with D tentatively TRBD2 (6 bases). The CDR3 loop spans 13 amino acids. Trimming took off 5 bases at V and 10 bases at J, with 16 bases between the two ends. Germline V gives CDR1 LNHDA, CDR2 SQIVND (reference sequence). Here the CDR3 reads CASSLPGGWPQYF. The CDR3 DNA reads TGTGCCAGTAGTCTCCCTGGGGGGTGGCCGCAGTATTTT.

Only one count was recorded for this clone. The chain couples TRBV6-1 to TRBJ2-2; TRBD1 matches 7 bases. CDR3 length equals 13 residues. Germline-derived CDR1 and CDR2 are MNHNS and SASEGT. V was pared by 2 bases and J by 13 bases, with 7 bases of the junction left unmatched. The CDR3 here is CASSEWDSLSLFF. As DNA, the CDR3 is TGTGCCAGCAGTGAATGGGACAGTTTGTCGCTGTTTTTT.

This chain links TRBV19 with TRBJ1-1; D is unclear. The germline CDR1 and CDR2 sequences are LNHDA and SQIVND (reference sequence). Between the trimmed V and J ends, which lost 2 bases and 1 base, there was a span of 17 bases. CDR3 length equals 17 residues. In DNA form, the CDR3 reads TGTGCCAGTAGTATACCCTCCCGAGGCAGTTCGAACACTGAAGCTTTCTTT. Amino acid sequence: CASSIPSRGSSNTEAFF.

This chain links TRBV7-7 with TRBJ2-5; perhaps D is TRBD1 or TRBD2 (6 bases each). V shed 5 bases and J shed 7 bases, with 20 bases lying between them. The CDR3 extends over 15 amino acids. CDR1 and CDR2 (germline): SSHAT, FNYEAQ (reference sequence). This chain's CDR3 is CASSINEGGGGTQYF. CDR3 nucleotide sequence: TGTGCCAGCAGCATTAATGAGGGGGGCGGCGGGACCCAGTACTTC.

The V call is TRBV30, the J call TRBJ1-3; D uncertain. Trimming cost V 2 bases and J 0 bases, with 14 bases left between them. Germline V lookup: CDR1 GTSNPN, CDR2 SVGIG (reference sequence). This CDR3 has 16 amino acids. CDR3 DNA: TGTGCCTGGAGTCGGGTCGGTTCAAGCTCTGGAAACACCATATATTTT. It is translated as CAWSRVGSSSGNTIYF.

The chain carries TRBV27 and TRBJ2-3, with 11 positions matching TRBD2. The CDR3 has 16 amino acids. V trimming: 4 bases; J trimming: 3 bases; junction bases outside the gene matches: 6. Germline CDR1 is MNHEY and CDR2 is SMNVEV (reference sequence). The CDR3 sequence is CASSSRTSGRTDTQYF. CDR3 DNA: TGTGCCAGCAGTTCACGCACTAGCGGGAGAACAGATACGCAGTATTTT.

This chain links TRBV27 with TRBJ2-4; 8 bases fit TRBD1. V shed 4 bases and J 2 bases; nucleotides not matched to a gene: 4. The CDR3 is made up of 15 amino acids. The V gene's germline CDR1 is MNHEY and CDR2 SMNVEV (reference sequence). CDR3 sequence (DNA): TGTGCCAGCAGTTCCCCAGGGGGCCCCAAAAACATTCAGTACTTC. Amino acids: CASSSPGGPKNIQYF.

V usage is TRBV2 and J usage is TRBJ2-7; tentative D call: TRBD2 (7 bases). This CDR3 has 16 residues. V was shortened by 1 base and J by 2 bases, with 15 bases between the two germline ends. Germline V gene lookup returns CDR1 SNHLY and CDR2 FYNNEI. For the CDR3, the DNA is TGTGCCAGCAGTGAAGGGGGGGGCAGGACGGCCTACGAGCAGTACTTC. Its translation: CASSEGGGRTAYEQYF.

Here the CDR3 reads CASSHLDRGPGGEQYF. CDR3 DNA: TGTGCCAGCAGCCACCTGGACAGGGGGCCGGGGGGGGAGCAGTACTTC. This chain links TRBV27 with TRBJ2-7; 11 nucleotides match TRBD1. Germline V gene lookup returns CDR1 MNHEY and CDR2 SMNVEV (reference sequence). V trimming: 6 bases; J trimming: 7 bases; junction bases outside the gene matches: 14. CDR3 size: 16 residues.

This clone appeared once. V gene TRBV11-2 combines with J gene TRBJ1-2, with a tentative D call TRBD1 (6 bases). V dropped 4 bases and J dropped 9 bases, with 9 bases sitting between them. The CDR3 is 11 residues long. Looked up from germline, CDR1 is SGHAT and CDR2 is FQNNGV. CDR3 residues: CASSWDMSYTF. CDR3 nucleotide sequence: TGTGCCAGCAGCTGGGACATGAGCTACACCTTC.

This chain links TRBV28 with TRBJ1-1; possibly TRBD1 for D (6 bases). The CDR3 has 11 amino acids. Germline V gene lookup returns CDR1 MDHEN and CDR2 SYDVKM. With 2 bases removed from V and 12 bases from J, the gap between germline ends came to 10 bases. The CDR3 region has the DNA TGTGCCAGCAGTTTAGAGGGACAAACTTTCTTT. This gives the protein CASSLEGQTFF.

The CDR3 coding sequence is TGTGCCAGCAGCCTAGACAGGATCTATGGCTACACCTTC. This codes for CASSLDRIYGYTF. This chain connects TRBV5-5 to TRBJ1-2, with D possibly TRBD1 on 6 matching bases. The CDR3 spans 13 residues. V was shortened by 4 bases and J by 4 bases, with 11 bases between the two germline ends. Germline CDR1 reads SGHKS; CDR2 reads YYEKEE (reference sequence).

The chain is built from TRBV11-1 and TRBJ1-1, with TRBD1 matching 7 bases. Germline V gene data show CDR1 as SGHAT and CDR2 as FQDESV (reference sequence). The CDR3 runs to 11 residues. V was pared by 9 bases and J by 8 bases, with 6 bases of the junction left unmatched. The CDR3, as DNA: TGTGCCAGTTCTACAGGGGTGGAAGCTTTCTTT. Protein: CASSTGVEAFF. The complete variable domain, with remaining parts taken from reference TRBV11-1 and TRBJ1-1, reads EAEVAQSPRYKITEKSQAVAFWCDPISGHATLYWYRQILGQGPELLVQFQDESVVDDSQLPKDRFSAERLKGVDSTLKIQPAELGDSAMYLCASSTGVEAFFGQGTRLTVV.

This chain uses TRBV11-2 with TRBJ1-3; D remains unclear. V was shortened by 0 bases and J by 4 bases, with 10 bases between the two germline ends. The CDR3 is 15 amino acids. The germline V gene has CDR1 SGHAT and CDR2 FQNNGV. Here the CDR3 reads CASSLDVLKGNTIYF. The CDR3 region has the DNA TGTGCCAGCAGCTTAGATGTTTTGAAAGGAAACACCATATATTTT. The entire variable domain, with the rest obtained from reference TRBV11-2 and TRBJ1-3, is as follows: EAGVAQSPRYKIIEKRQSVAFWCNPISGHATLYWYQQILGQGPKLLIQFQNNGVVDDSQLPKDRFSAERLKGVDSTLKIQPAKLEDSAVYLCASSLDVLKGNTIYFGEGSWLTVV.

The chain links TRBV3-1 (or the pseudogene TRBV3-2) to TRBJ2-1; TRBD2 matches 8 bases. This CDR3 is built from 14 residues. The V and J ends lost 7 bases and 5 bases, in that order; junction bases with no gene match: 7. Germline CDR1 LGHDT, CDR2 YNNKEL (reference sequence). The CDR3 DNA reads TGTGCCAGCACGGCGGGAGGCCCCCACAATGAGCAGTTCTTC. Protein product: CASTAGGPHNEQFF.

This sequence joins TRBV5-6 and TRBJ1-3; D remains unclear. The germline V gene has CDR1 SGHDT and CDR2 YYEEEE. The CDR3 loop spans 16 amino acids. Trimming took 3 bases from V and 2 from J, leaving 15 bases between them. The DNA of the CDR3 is TGTGCCAGCAGCTCCTCCCCGGGTAAACCTGGAAACACCATATATTTT. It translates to CASSSSPGKPGNTIYF.

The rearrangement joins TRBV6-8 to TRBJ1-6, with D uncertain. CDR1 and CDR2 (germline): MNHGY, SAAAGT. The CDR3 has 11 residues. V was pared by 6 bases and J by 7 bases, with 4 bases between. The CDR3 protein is CASRGNSPLHF. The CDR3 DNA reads TGTGCCAGCAGAGGAAATTCACCCCTCCACTTT.

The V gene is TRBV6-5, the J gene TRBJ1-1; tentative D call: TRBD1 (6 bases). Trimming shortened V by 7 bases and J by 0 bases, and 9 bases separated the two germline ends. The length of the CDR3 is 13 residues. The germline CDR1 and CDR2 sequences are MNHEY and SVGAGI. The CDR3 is CASKRDMNTEAFF. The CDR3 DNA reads TGTGCCAGCAAGAGGGACATGAACACTGAAGCTTTCTTT.

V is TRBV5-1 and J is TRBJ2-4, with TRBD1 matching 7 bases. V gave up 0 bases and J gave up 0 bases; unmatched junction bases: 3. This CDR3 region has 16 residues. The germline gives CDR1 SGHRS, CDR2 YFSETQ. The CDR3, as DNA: TGCGCCAGCAGCTTGGAGGCAGGGGGAGCCAAAAACATTCAGTACTTC. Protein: CASSLEAGGAKNIQYF. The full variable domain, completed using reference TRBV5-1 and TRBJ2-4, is KAGVTQTPRYLIKTRGQQVTLSCSPISGHRSVSWYQQTPGQGLQFLFEYFSETQRNKGNFPGRFSGRQFSNSRSEMNVSTLELGDSALYLCASSLEAGGAKNIQYFGAGTRLSVL.

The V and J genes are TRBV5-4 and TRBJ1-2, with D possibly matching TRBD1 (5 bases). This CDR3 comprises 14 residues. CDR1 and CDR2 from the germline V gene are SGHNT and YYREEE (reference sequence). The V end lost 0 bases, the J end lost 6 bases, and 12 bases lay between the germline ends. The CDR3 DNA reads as TGTGCCAGCAGCTTGGAATGGACAACACATGGCTACACCTTC. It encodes CASSLEWTTHGYTF. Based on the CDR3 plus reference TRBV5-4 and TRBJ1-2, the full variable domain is ETGVTQSPTHLIKTRGQQVTLRCSSQSGHNTVSWYQQALGQGPQFIFQYYREEENGRGNFPPRFSGLQFPNYSSELNVNALELDDSALYLCASSLEWTTHGYTFGSGTRLTVV.

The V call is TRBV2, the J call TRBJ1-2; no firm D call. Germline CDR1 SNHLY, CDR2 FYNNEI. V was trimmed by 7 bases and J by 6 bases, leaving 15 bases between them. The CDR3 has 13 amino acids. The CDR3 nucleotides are TGTGCCAGCACAAAGGAGCAAGGACATGGCTACACCTTC. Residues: CASTKEQGHGYTF.

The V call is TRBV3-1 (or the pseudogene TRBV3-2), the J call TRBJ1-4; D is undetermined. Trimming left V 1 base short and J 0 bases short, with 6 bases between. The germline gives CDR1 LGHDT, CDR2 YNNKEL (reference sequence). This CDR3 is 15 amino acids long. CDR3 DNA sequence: TGTGCCAGCAGCCAAGGATCGACAACTAATGAAAAACTGTTTTTT. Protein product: CASSQGSTTNEKLFF.

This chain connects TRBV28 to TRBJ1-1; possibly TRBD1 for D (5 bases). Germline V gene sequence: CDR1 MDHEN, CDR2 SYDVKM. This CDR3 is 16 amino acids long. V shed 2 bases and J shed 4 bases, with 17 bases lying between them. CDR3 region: CASSLQPGILFTEAFF. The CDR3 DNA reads TGTGCCAGCAGTTTACAACCAGGGATTTTGTTCACTGAAGCTTTCTTT.

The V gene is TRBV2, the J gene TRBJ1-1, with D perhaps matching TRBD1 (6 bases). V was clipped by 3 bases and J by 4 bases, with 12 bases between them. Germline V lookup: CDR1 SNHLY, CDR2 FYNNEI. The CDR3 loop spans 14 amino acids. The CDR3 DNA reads TGTGCCAGCAGTGACCACAGGGTGGCCACTGAAGCTTTCTTT. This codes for CASSDHRVATEAFF.

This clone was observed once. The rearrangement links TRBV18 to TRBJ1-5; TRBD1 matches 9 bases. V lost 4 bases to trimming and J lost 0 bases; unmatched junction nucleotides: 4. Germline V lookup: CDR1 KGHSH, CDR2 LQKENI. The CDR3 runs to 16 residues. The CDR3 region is CASSLGQGNSNQPQHF. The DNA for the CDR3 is TGTGCCAGCTCACTGGGACAGGGAAATAGCAATCAGCCCCAGCATTTT. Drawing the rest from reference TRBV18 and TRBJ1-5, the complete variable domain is NAGVMQNPRHLVRRRGQEARLRCSPMKGHSHVYWYRQLPEEGLKFMVYLQKENIIDESGMPKERFSAEFPKEGPSILRIQQVVRGDSAAYFCASSLGQGNSNQPQHFGDGTRLSIL.

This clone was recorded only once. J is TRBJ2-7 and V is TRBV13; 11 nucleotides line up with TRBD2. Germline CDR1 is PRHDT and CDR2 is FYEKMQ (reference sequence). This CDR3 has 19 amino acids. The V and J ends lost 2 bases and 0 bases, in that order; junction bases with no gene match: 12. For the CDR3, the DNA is TGTGCCAGCAGCTTAAGGGGCCCCGGGACTAGCGGCTCCTCCTACGAGCAGTACTTC. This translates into CASSLRGPGTSGSSYEQYF.

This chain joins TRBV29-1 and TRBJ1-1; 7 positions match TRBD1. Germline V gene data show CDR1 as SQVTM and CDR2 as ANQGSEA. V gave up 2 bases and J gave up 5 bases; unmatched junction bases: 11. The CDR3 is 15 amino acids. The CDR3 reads CSVERQGLEGTEAFF. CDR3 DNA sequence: TGCAGCGTTGAAAGACAGGGACTAGAGGGGACTGAAGCTTTCTTT.